One T cell receptor beta chain is described in this entry. The same CDR3 arises from other DNA sequences in this sample as well. This entry comes from a study of control samples from healthy donors and cancer patients. Method: immunoSEQ multiplex PCR; TCRdb's copy keeps in-frame clones and lacks some. Among over 200,000 clones listed, around 80% were seen once. The CDR3 loop spans 15 amino acids. Germline CDR1 MGHRA, CDR2 YSYEKL. Trimming left V 2 bases short and J 2 bases short, with 10 bases between. The receptor was isolated from a woman aged 60-75 years with lung cancer. V gene TRBV4-1 combines with J gene TRBJ2-1, with a weak D call TRBD2 (5 bases). Sequenced: PBMCs. This chain's CDR3 is CASSQTRETYNEQFF. As DNA, the CDR3 is TGCGCCAGCAGCCAAACCCGGGAAACCTACAATGAGCAGTTCTTC.